This entry describes one T cell receptor (beta chain). This sample was included in a study of blood T cell repertoires in COVID-19. Across the whole study: Acute and convalescent COVID-19 specimens originated in the United States, Italy and Spain. Sample material is recorded as cDNA or gDNA derived from T cells, B-cell-depleted T cells, or PBMCs.

Measured with immunoSEQ multiplex PCR; TCRdb has only the in-frame clones, and not every one. The sample shows approximately 72,000 clones, 85% of them seen only once. Trimming removed 5 bases from V and 8 bases from J; junction bases left unmatched: 3. This CDR3 has 12 amino acids. Germline V gene data show CDR1 as LGHDT and CDR2 as YNNKEL (reference sequence). This TCR came from a woman of 80 years or more with active or convalescent COVID-19. This chain links TRBV3-1 (or the pseudogene TRBV3-2) with TRBJ2-1; TRBD2 matches at 7 bases. The specimen was peripheral blood. The CDR3 loop is CASSSGRDEQFF. The CDR3 DNA sequence: TGTGCCAGCAGCTCGGGGAGGGATGAGCAGTTCTTC.